Listed here are 32 T cell receptor beta chains from one sample, sequenced in a study of cytomegalovirus exposure and HLA in healthy donors. Repertoires were generated with immunoSEQ multiplex PCR, while TCRdb's copy carries only in-frame clones and drops some. Of tens of thousands of clones in the sample, around 90% are singletons; the top ten hold 3% to 4.5%. Sequencing was performed on PBMCs. These receptors all stem from a woman between 18 and 29 years old in good health and CMV-seropositive.

A single count supports this clone. The rearrangement joins TRBV10-1 to TRBJ2-3; 9 bases line up with TRBD2. The germline V gene encodes CDR1 WNHNN and CDR2 SYGVQD (reference sequence). V trimming: 11 bases; J trimming: 5 bases; junction bases outside the gene matches: 11. The CDR3 spans 14 residues. CDR3 in DNA: TGCGCCTCTTCGCGGGGGGGCGTGGGAGATACGCAGTATTTT. Residues: CASSRGGVGDTQYF.

V is TRBV2 and J is TRBJ2-7, with a possible D match to TRBD1 (6 bases). This CDR3 comprises 15 residues. Trimming took off 5 bases at V and 2 bases at J, with 16 bases between the two ends. Germline V CDR1 and CDR2: SNHLY, FYNNEI. CDR3 sequence (DNA): TGTGCCAGCAGTATACCTGGACAGCCTACCTACGAGCAGTACTTC. This encodes CASSIPGQPTYEQYF.

This chain joins TRBV28 and TRBJ1-1; D call uncertain. The CDR3 sequence is 16 residues long. Trimming took 2 bases from V and 2 from J, leaving 15 bases between them. CDR1 and CDR2 (germline): MDHEN, SYDVKM. CDR3 coding DNA: TGTGCCAGCAGTTTAGGGAGCGCTCACCCCAACACTGAAGCTTTCTTT. Its protein is CASSLGSAHPNTEAFF.

The chain employs TRBV7-8 and TRBJ2-5; 12 bases are shared with TRBD2. The DNA end lines up better with TRBJ2-7; the J call may be wrong. The CDR3 has 16 amino acids. CDR1 is SGHVS, CDR2 FQNEAQ, per germline. The DNA of the CDR3 is TGTGCCAGCAGCTCCGGACTAGCGGGGCCACACTACGAGCAGTACTTC. Protein: CASSSGLAGPHYEQYF.

The rearrangement joins TRBV2 to TRBJ1-5, with 8 positions matching TRBD1. The germline CDR1 and CDR2 sequences are SNHLY and FYNNEI. V gave up 4 bases and J gave up 6 bases; unmatched junction bases: 17. This CDR3 is 18 amino acids long. The CDR3 DNA is TGTGCCAGCAGTGGGGGACTCATGGGGACAGGACCCAGTCAGCCCCAGCATTTT. This sequence encodes CASSGGLMGTGPSQPQHF.

The chain combines TRBV27 with TRBJ1-1; tentatively, D is TRBD1 (5 bases). The CDR3 totals 13 residues. V lost 4 bases to trimming and J lost 1 base, with 7 bases between them. Looked up from germline, CDR1 is MNHEY and CDR2 is SMNVEV (reference sequence). The CDR3 sequence: CASSSQGNTEAFF. CDR3 in DNA: TGTGCCAGCAGTTCTCAGGGGAACACTGAAGCTTTCTTT.

The chain links TRBV5-4 to TRBJ1-6; 8 bases fit TRBD1. Per the germline V gene, CDR1 is SGHNT and CDR2 is YYREEE (reference sequence). After removal of 5 bases from V and 7 bases from J, the junction contained 5 bases not matched to a gene. This CDR3 is 14 amino acids long. CDR3 loop: CASRPGQVNSPLHF. CDR3 in DNA: TGTGCCAGCAGACCGGGACAGGTGAATTCACCCCTCCACTTT.

The genes are TRBV7-2 and TRBJ2-7, with D possibly TRBD1 on 5 matching bases. This CDR3 spans 15 amino acids. CDR1 is SGHTA and CDR2 is FQGNSA in the germline V gene. V was cut by 1 base and J by 2 bases, with 12 bases left in between. The chain's CDR3 is CASSLETVSTYEQYF. The CDR3 region has the DNA TGTGCCAGCAGCTTAGAGACAGTCAGTACCTACGAGCAGTACTTC.

This clone was recorded only once. The gene calls are TRBV19 and TRBJ1-5; D is unresolved. Germline V lookup: CDR1 LNHDA, CDR2 SQIVND (reference sequence). The CDR3 is made up of 15 amino acids. The V end lost 3 bases, the J end lost 4 bases, and 13 bases lay between the germline ends. The CDR3 sequence: CASSIEGLGNQPQHF. CDR3 in DNA: TGTGCCAGTAGTATCGAGGGTTTGGGGAATCAGCCCCAGCATTTT.

The V gene is TRBV9, the J gene TRBJ2-2, with 10 nucleotides matching TRBD2. The CDR3 consists of 16 residues. Trimming at V came to 0 bases and at J to 1 base, leaving 0 bases not matched to a gene. Germline values: CDR1 SGDLS, CDR2 YYNGEE. CDR3 residues: CASSVGLAGNTGELFF. CDR3 DNA: TGTGCCAGCAGCGTAGGACTAGCGGGGAACACCGGGGAGCTGTTTTTT.

This chain connects TRBV5-4 to TRBJ2-7; 7 bases align to TRBD1. Germline CDR1 reads SGHNT; CDR2 reads YYREEE (reference sequence). The CDR3 runs 13 residues. The J segment lost 6 bases and the V segment lost 0 bases, leaving 3 bases of the junction unmatched. CDR3 sequence: CASSLGDSPEQYF. In DNA, the CDR3 is TGTGCCAGCAGCTTGGGGGACAGTCCCGAGCAGTACTTC.

The genes are TRBV28 and TRBJ2-6, with 7 positions matching TRBD1. CDR1 and CDR2 (germline): MDHEN, SYDVKM. CDR3 length: 14 amino acids. Trimming cost V 8 bases and J 4 bases; bases outside gene matches: 5. The CDR3 spells CASGDSTGANVLTF. The CDR3, as DNA: TGTGCCAGCGGGGACAGCACCGGGGCCAACGTCCTGACTTTC. Supplemented by reference TRBV28 and TRBJ2-6, the full variable domain reads DVKVTQSSRYLVKRTGEKVFLECVQDMDHENMFWYRQDPGLGLRLIYFSYDVKMKEKGDIPEGYSVSREKKERFSLILESASTNQTSMYLCASGDSTGANVLTFGAGSRLTVL.

As to this clone: Germline and junction disagree at one end, which may indicate a read error. The rearrangement joins TRBV19 to TRBJ1-4; 8 bases align to TRBD1. CDR3 length: 12 amino acids. Looked up from germline, CDR1 is LNHDA and CDR2 is SQIVND (reference sequence). CDR3 nucleotides: TGTGCCAGTAGTGACCAAGGGACAGGCGGGATTTTT. Residues: CASSDQGTGGIF.

The rearrangement joins TRBV27 to TRBJ1-2; D might be TRBD1 (6 bases). CDR1 is MNHEY, CDR2 SMNVEV, per germline (reference sequence). The CDR3 runs 12 residues. V gave up 10 bases and J gave up 3 bases, with 12 bases separating them. Here the CDR3 reads CATRGGYYGYTF. As DNA, the CDR3 is TGTGCCACCCGTGGGGGCTACTATGGCTACACCTTC.

The V gene is TRBV10-3, the J gene TRBJ2-1; 10 nucleotides match TRBD2. Germline-derived CDR1 and CDR2 are ENHRY and SYGVKD. V lost 2 bases and J lost 5; bases outside the gene matches: 9. This CDR3 contains 17 residues. CDR3: CAISEDPSGGTNNEQFF. The CDR3 nucleotides read TGTGCCATCAGTGAGGATCCTAGCGGGGGAACCAACAATGAGCAGTTCTTC.

The table lists this clone with a few counts. The chain has TRBV9 and TRBJ2-1; no reliable D call. V lost 5 bases, J lost 5 bases, and 11 bases lay in between. Germline V gene sequence: CDR1 SGDLS, CDR2 YYNGEE. CDR3 length: 13 amino acids. In nucleotides, the CDR3 is TGTGCCAGCAGTCCGGGTAGAAACAATGAGCAGTTCTTC. Protein: CASSPGRNNEQFF.

The chain has TRBV29-1 and TRBJ1-1, with TRBD1 as a possible D gene (5 bases). V shed 6 bases and J shed 4 bases, with 12 bases lying between them. The CDR3 is made up of 12 amino acids. CDR1 and CDR2 (germline): SQVTM, ANQGSEA. CDR3: CSVYQGSTEAFF. CDR3 DNA sequence: TGCAGCGTGTACCAGGGCTCCACTGAAGCTTTCTTT.

This clone has just one count. The chain combines TRBV13 with TRBJ2-2; D unresolved. The CDR3 is 15 amino acids. Trimming cost V 4 bases and J 6 bases, with 15 bases left between them. Looked up from germline, CDR1 is PRHDT and CDR2 is FYEKMQ (reference sequence). The CDR3 region is CASSSLSFRSGELFF. CDR3 coding DNA: TGTGCCAGCAGCTCCCTTAGTTTCCGGTCCGGGGAGCTGTTTTTT.

The CDR3, as DNA: TGCGCCAGCAGCCAAGGGACGTTCGGGGGGCTAACCTACGAGCAGTACTTC. Amino acids: CASSQGTFGGLTYEQYF. This chain uses TRBV4-1 with TRBJ2-7; possible D gene TRBD2, 7 bases. Germline CDR1 MGHRA, CDR2 YSYEKL. Trimming cost V 1 base and J 2 bases, with 18 bases left between them. This CDR3 is 17 amino acids long.

The CDR3 is CASSHLTSGSYEQYF. CDR3 nucleotides: TGCGCCAGCAGCCATCTGACTAGCGGCTCCTACGAGCAGTACTTC. V and J are TRBV4-3 and TRBJ2-7; 9 bases map to TRBD2. Trimming cost V 3 bases and J 0 bases; bases outside gene matches: 3. Germline V gene sequence: CDR1 LGHNA, CDR2 YSLEER. The CDR3 has 15 residues.

In nucleotides, the CDR3 is TGTGCCGAACTAGTGGGGAATGAGCAGTTCTTC. It is translated as CAELVGNEQFF. The gene calls are TRBV2 and TRBJ2-1, with D perhaps TRBD2 (5 bases). The V end lost 11 bases, the J end lost 7 bases, and 12 bases lay between the germline ends. Germline V gene sequence: CDR1 SNHLY, CDR2 FYNNEI. This CDR3 contains 11 residues. The full variable domain, its missing parts supplied by reference TRBV2 and TRBJ2-1, is EPEVTQTPSHQVTQMGQEVILRCVPISNHLYFYWYRQILGQKVEFLVSFYNNEISEKSEIFDDQFSVERPDGSNFTLKIRSTKLEDSAMYFCAELVGNEQFFGPGTRLTVL.

CDR3 region: CASSQDPTGAETQYF. CDR3 nucleotides: TGTGCCAGCAGCCAAGACCCAACGGGAGCGGAGACCCAGTACTTC. The chain employs TRBV4-2 and TRBJ2-5, with a weak D call TRBD2 (6 bases). The CDR3 extends over 15 amino acids. Trimming took off 0 bases at V and 5 bases at J, with 13 bases between the two ends. From germline, CDR1 is LGHNA and CDR2 YNFKEQ.

The rearrangement links TRBV11-2 to TRBJ2-5; 7 positions agree with TRBD2. The germline V gene has CDR1 SGHAT and CDR2 FQNNGV. Trimming cost V 5 bases and J 0 bases; bases outside gene matches: 6. The CDR3 has 15 amino acids. The CDR3 protein is CASSDQAGYQETQYF. DNA of the CDR3: TGTGCCAGCAGCGACCAAGCGGGGTACCAAGAGACCCAGTACTTC.

This chain joins TRBV6-5 and TRBJ2-7; D possibly corresponds to TRBD1 (6 bases). Per the germline V gene, CDR1 is MNHEY and CDR2 is SVGAGI. Trimming removed 6 bases at V and 2 bases at J, with 14 bases between. CDR3 length: 14 amino acids. The CDR3 here is CASRDSTGPYEQYF. As DNA, the CDR3 is TGTGCCAGCAGGGATTCGACAGGTCCCTACGAGCAGTACTTC.

Regarding this clone: Other DNA sequences in this specimen translate into the identical CDR3. The J gene is TRBJ2-3, the V gene TRBV4-1, with 7 bases fitting TRBD2. The CDR3 runs to 14 residues. Trimming cost V 1 base and J 5 bases; bases outside gene matches: 3. Germline assignment: CDR1 MGHRA and CDR2 YSYEKL. The CDR3 nucleotides read TGCGCCAGCAGCCAAGCCCAGCGGGGAGATACGCAGTATTTT. It is translated as CASSQAQRGDTQYF.

The chain recombines TRBV6-6 with TRBJ2-5; no clear D gene. This CDR3 has 13 residues. Germline assignment: CDR1 MNHNY and CDR2 SVGAGI (reference sequence). V lost 2 bases to trimming and J lost 7 bases, with 11 bases between them. The CDR3 DNA reads TGTGCCAGCAGTTACGTTGCTCAGATGACCCAGTACTTC. Its protein is CASSYVAQMTQYF.

This chain uses TRBV18 with TRBJ1-1; 8 positions agree with TRBD1. CDR1 is KGHSH, CDR2 LQKENI, per germline. The J segment lost 1 base and the V segment lost 6 bases, leaving 10 bases of the junction unmatched. The CDR3 runs 16 residues. The DNA of the CDR3 is TGTGCCAGCTCTCCAATCGGCGGGACAGGGAACACTGAAGCTTTCTTT. Its translation: CASSPIGGTGNTEAFF.

The chain couples TRBV6-4 to TRBJ2-1, with 16 bases fitting TRBD2. The V gene end was trimmed by 4 bases and the J gene end by 8 bases; junction bases not matched to a gene: 5. Germline CDR1 and CDR2: MRHNA and SNTAGT. This CDR3 has 16 residues. CDR3 residues: CASSVGTSGGGDEQFF. The CDR3 DNA is TGTGCCAGCAGTGTGGGGACTAGCGGGGGGGGAGATGAGCAGTTCTTC.

The CDR3 spells CASTPPGHAYEQYF. CDR3 DNA: TGCGCCAGCACCCCGCCCGGACATGCCTACGAGCAGTACTTC. V gene TRBV10-2 combines with J gene TRBJ2-7, with a tentative D call TRBD1 (5 bases). Looked up from germline, CDR1 is WSHSY and CDR2 is SAAADI. Trimming took 7 bases from V and 2 from J, leaving 15 bases between them. The CDR3 is 14 residues long.

V usage is TRBV27 and J usage is TRBJ2-1; 9 bases line up with TRBD2. The V gene end was trimmed by 0 bases and the J gene end by 4 bases; junction bases not matched to a gene: 4. There are 16 residues in the CDR3. Germline CDR1 MNHEY, CDR2 SMNVEV (reference sequence). The CDR3 sequence is CASSLSSGRPYNEQFF. The CDR3 bases are TGTGCCAGCAGTTTATCTAGCGGGAGACCTTACAATGAGCAGTTCTTC.

The chain recombines TRBV4-1 with TRBJ2-7, with 9 bases identical to TRBD1. CDR1 MGHRA and CDR2 YSYEKL come from the germline V gene. The CDR3 totals 16 residues. Losses at the gene ends were 6 bases for V and 3 bases for J; bases not matched to a gene: 12. The CDR3 sequence is CASSSWGTGQIYEQYF. CDR3 nucleotides: TGCGCCAGCAGTTCCTGGGGGACAGGGCAGATCTACGAGCAGTACTTC.

This clone was seen a single time. The chain combines TRBV4-2 with TRBJ2-7, with 7 bases identical to TRBD1. The germline gives CDR1 LGHNA, CDR2 YNFKEQ. This CDR3 has 13 amino acids. With 2 bases clipped from V and 4 bases from J, the junction kept 2 bases outside the gene matches. The CDR3: CASSQTTGYEQYF. CDR3 nucleotides: TGTGCCAGCAGCCAAACGACAGGGTACGAGCAGTACTTC.